This TCR beta chain was captured in a study of shared clonotypes between healthy human individuals. CDR3 length: 16 amino acids. Germline V CDR1 and CDR2: SGHNT, YYREEE (reference sequence). V was clipped by 4 bases and J by 3 bases; unmatched bases: 8. Naive CD45RA+ and memory CD45RA-negative subsets were split from CD4+ cells. Using immunoSEQ multiplex PCR, the repertoire was profiled, and TCRdb retains in-frame clones only, with some absent. Of some 1.1 million clones listed, 60% to 80% were seen once; the top ten hold 0.89%. The receptor was derived from a man younger than 30 in good health. Some clones in this sample may be carry-over from other donors' samples. V and J are TRBV5-4 and TRBJ2-7, with TRBD2 matching over 12 bases. The sample consisted of memory CD4+ T cells from PBMCs. The subset was: CD45RA-negative fraction. DNA of the CDR3: TGTGCCAGCAGCCCGGGAAGGACTAGCGGGAACTACGAGCAGTACTTC. Translated: CASSPGRTSGNYEQYF.